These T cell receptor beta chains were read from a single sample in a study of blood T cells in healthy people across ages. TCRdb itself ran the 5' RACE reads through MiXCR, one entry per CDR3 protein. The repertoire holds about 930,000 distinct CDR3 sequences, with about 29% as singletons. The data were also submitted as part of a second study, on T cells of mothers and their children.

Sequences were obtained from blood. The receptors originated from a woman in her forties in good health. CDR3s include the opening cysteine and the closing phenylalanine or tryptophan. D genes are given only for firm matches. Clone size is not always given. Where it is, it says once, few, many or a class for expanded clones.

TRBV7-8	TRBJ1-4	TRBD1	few	TGTGCCAGCAGCCAGAAACAGGGACAGGCAGCAACTAATGAAAAACTGTTTTTT	CASSQKQGQAATNEKLFF
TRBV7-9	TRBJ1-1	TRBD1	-	TGTGCCAGCAGCTGGGCCGACAGGGGGCGAGAAGCTTTCTTT	CASSWADRGREAFF
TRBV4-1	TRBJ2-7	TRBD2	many	TGCGCCAGCAGCCAAGAGGGCCTAGCGGGGGGGAGAATTTACGAGCAGTACTTC	CASSQEGLAGGRIYEQYF
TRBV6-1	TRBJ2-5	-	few	TGTGCCCGCATAGGGGTTGGGGAGACCCAGTACTTC	CARIGVGETQYF
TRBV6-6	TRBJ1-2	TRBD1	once	TGTGCCAGCAGCAACGCCTCACCGGGACAGGGGCGAGGCTACACCTTC	CASSNASPGQGRGYTF
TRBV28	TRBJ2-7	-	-	TGTGCCAGCCAGCGGCGGTGGGGCGACTACGAGCAGTACTTC	CASQRRWGDYEQYF
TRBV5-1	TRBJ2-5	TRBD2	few	TGCGCCAGCAGCCCGGGACTATCTCTCCAAGAGACCCAGTACTTC	CASSPGLSLQETQYF
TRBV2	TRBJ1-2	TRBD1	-	TGTGCCAGCAGGTTCCGGGACAGTTCGTATGGCTACACCTTC	CASRFRDSSYGYTF
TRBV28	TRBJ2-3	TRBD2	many	TGTGCCAGCAGGGGGGGGTTAGATACGCAGTATTTT	CASRGGLDTQYF
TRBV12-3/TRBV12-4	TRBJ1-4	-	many	TGTGCCAGCAGTTTGACAGGAGCCTTTCCTTGGCTGTTTTTT	CASSLTGAFPWLFF
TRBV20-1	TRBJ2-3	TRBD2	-	TGCAGTGCAATCGGGGGGTCCGCCACAGATACGCAGTATTTT	CSAIGGSATDTQYF
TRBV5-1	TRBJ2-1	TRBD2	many	TGCGCCAGCAGCTCGACTAGCGGTTCCTACAATGAGCAGTTCTTC	CASSSTSGSYNEQFF
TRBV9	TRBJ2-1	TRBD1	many	TGTGCCAGCAGCGTGGGACAGGGCGGCCACAATGAGCAGTTCTTC	CASSVGQGGHNEQFF
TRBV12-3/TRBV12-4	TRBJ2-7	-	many	TGTGCCAGCAGTCCACCGGGACACCACTACGAGCAGTACTTC	CASSPPGHHYEQYF
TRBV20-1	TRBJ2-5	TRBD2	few	TGCAGTGCTAGTGGACTAGTTGGTGAGACCCAGTACTTC	CSASGLVGETQYF
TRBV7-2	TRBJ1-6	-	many	TGTGCCAGCAGCCGTGACGGGAATTCACCCCTCCACTTT	CASSRDGNSPLHF
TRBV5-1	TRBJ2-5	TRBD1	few	TGCGCCAGCAGCCCTACAGGGGAAGTGGAGACCCAGTACTTC	CASSPTGEVETQYF
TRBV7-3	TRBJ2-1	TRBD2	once	TGTGCCAGCAGGCCGGGACTAGCGGGGAAGGAGACCCAGTTCTTC	CASRPGLAGKETQFF
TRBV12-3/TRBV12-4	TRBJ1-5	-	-	TGTGCCAGCGGAACATTTGGCAATCAGCCCCAGCATTTT	CASGTFGNQPQHF
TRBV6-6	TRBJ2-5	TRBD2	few	TGTGCCAGCAGTTACGGGGGGGACGCCTCTCAAGAGACCCAGTACTTC	CASSYGGDASQETQYF
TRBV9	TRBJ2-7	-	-	TGTGCCAGCAGCGCGGGACTCTCCTCTCATTACGAGCAGTACTTC	CASSAGLSSHYEQYF
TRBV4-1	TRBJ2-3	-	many	TGCGCCAGCAGCCAAGGGGCTAGCACAGATACGCAGTATTTT	CASSQGASTDTQYF
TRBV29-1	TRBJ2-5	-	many	TGCAGCGTTGAGTCCCGGTTAATACAAGAGACCCAGTACTTC	CSVESRLIQETQYF
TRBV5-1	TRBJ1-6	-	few	TGCGCCAGCAGCTTGGACCCAGGGGCAAATTCACCCCTCCACTTT	CASSLDPGANSPLHF
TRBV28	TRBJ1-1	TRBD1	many	TGTGCCAGCAGTTTGTCGGGACAGGGAGGTACTGAAGCTTTCTTT	CASSLSGQGGTEAFF
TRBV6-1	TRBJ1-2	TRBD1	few	TGTGCCAGCTTCGGGACAGGGAAGCGTGGCTACACCTTC	CASFGTGKRGYTF
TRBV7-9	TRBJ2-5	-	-	TGTGCCAGCAGCTTAGGCTGGGGAACCGGCAATGAGCAGTACTTC	CASSLGWGTGNEQYF
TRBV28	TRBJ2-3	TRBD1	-	TGTGCCAGCAGTTCGGGACAGGGACAAGATACGCAGTATTTT	CASSSGQGQDTQYF
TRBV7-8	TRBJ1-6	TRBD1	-	TGTGCCAGCAGCGTCACAGGGGATTCACCCCTCCACTTT	CASSVTGDSPLHF
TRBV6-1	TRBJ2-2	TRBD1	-	TGTGCCAGCAGTCGACAGGGGTGGGGCACCGGGGAGCTGTTTTTT	CASSRQGWGTGELFF
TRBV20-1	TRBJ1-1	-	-	TGCAGTGCCCGAAAAGGGGAGCCGAACACTGAAGCTTTCTTT	CSARKGEPNTEAFF
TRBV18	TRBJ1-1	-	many	TGTGCCAGCTCACCACCGATCCTTGGGAACACTGAAGCTTTCTTT	CASSPPILGNTEAFF
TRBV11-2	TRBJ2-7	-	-	TGTGCCGGCAGCTTAGATTACACAGGGAGCGGGGCTTACTACGAGCAGTACTTC	CAGSLDYTGSGAYYEQYF
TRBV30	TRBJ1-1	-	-	TGTGCCTGGAGGCTCTCTGGATCCGGGACAGAAGCTTTCTTT	CAWRLSGSGTEAFF
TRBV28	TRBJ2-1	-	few	TGTGCCAGCAACTATTCCGGGACCCTGCTCAACAATGAGCAGTTCTTC	CASNYSGTLLNNEQFF
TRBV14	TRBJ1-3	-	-	TGTGCCAGCAGCGCAGACAGGGGAAACACCATATATTTT	CASSADRGNTIYF
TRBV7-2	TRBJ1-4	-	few	TGTGCCAGCAGCTTTTCACTGGGCGAAAAACTGTTTTTT	CASSFSLGEKLFF
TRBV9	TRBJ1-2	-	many	TGTGCCAGCAGCGCCTCTATCAACTATGGCTACACCTTC	CASSASINYGYTF
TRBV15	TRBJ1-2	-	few	TGTGCCACCAGCAGAGGGGAGGGAGCTATGGGCTACACCTTC	CATSRGEGAMGYTF
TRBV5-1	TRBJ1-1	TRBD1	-	TGCGCCTGCAGCACGGACAGGGCGAACACTGAAGCTTTCTTT	CACSTDRANTEAFF
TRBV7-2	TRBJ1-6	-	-	TGTGCCAGCAGCTTAAGCTTCCGACAGACCAATTCACCCCTCCACTTT	CASSLSFRQTNSPLHF
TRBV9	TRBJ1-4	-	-	TGTGCCAGCAGCGTACGAGGTTCCGAAAAACTGTTTTTT	CASSVRGSEKLFF
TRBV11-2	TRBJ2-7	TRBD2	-	TGTGCCAGCAGCTTATTGCTAGCGGACGAGCAGTACTTC	CASSLLLADEQYF
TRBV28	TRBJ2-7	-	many	TGTGCCAGCCAAGGGACGCCGACCTACGAGCAGTACTTC	CASQGTPTYEQYF
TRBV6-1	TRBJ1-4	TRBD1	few	TGTGCCAGCAGTCACAGGGGGCAGAATGAAAAACTGTTTTTT	CASSHRGQNEKLFF
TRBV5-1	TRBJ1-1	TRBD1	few	TGCGCCAGCAGCTTGGACAGGGGCGAAGCTTTCTTT	CASSLDRGEAFF
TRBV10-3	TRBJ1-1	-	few	TGTGCCATCAGTGAGTCGAAGGGGCTGGGCACTGAAGCTTTCTTT	CAISESKGLGTEAFF
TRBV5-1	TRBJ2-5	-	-	TGCGCCAGCACCCGAACCAGTTACCTTCAAGAGACCCAGTACTTC	CASTRTSYLQETQYF
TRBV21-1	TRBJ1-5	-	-	TGTGCCAGCTTTGATACCGACAGTTATAGCAATCAGCCCCAGCATTTT	CASFDTDSYSNQPQHF
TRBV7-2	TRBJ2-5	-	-	TGTGCCAGCAGCTCCCAAACATTCCAAGAGACCCAGTACTTC	CASSSQTFQETQYF